This is a list of T cell receptor beta chains from one sample in a study of blood T cell repertoires in COVID-19. Sequencing was performed with immunoSEQ multiplex PCR; in TCRdb, only in-frame clones are kept and a portion is missing. The table shows just under 80,000 clones, with roughly 85% occurring only once. The source material was peripheral blood. The receptor source for this set is a woman aged 70-85 years with acute or convalescent COVID-19. CDR3s include the opening cysteine and the closing phenylalanine or tryptophan. The order of the fields is V gene, D gene, J gene, clone size, CDR3 protein, CDR3 DNA. A D gene is named only where the DNA matches it firmly. Clone size is shown for a subset of rows, as once, few, many or a class of expanded clone.

>TRBV5-1|NA|TRBJ2-7|once
CASSWAVGSSYEQYF
TGCGCCAGCAGCTGGGCGGTTGGGAGCTCCTACGAGCAGTACTTC
>TRBV28|TRBD1|TRBJ1-5|once
CASSLPGQGAWQPQHF
TGTGCCAGCAGTTTACCGGGACAGGGGGCTTGGCAGCCCCAGCATTTT
>TRBV12-5|TRBD2|TRBJ2-2|once
CASGLVTWGKAGTLNTGELFF
TGTGCTAGTGGTTTGGTAACCTGGGGAAAAGCGGGGACTTTAAACACCGGGGAGCTGTTTTTT
>TRBV23-1|TRBD1|TRBJ2-1|NA
CASSCGTGVNEQFF
TGCGCCAGCAGTTGCGGGACAGGGGTCAATGAGCAGTTCTTC
>TRBV4-1|NA|TRBJ1-5|NA
CASSQPDEGNQPQHF
TGCGCCAGCAGCCAACCCGACGAGGGCAATCAGCCCCAGCATTTT
>TRBV9|NA|TRBJ2-7|NA
CASSKAPSRGYEQYF
TGTGCCAGCAGCAAAGCCCCCTCACGAGGTTACGAGCAGTACTTC
>TRBV30|TRBD1|TRBJ2-7|once
CAWDRVNSYEQYF
TGTGCCTGGGACAGGGTCAACTCCTACGAGCAGTACTTC
>TRBV7-3|NA|TRBJ2-3|NA
CASSLQTTDTQYF
TGTGCCAGCAGCCTGCAGACAACAGATACGCAGTATTTT
>TRBV5-4|TRBD2|TRBJ2-1|NA
CASSLRFLAGGPNEQFF
TGTGCCAGCAGCTTGAGGTTTCTAGCGGGAGGGCCGAATGAGCAGTTCTTC
>TRBV5-1|TRBD2|TRBJ2-5|NA
CASSVSGSGETQYF
TGCGCCAGCAGCGTTAGCGGGAGCGGGGAGACCCAGTACTTC
>TRBV7-9|TRBD1|TRBJ2-3|NA
CASSPDRVGPDTQYF
TGTGCCAGCAGCCCGGACAGGGTGGGTCCAGATACGCAGTATTTT
>TRBV7-9|NA|TRBJ2-1|NA
CASSFDRHNEQFF
TGTGCCAGCAGCTTTGACAGACACAATGAGCAGTTCTTC
>TRBV30|TRBD1|TRBJ2-7|NA
CAWSVGQGMYEQYF
TGTGCCTGGAGTGTAGGACAGGGTATGTACGAGCAGTACTTC
>TRBV6-5|NA|TRBJ1-2|NA
CASTFPGGYTF
TGTGCCAGCACCTTCCCGGGGGGCTACACCTTC